Listed below are T cell receptor beta chains from one sample, sequenced in a study of blood T cell repertoires in COVID-19. Method: immunoSEQ multiplex PCR; TCRdb's copy keeps in-frame clones and lacks some. The sample lists 180,000 or so clones, roughly 85% occurring once. The specimen was peripheral blood. The receptors stem from a woman aged 55 to 70 with acute or convalescent COVID-19. CDR3s include the opening cysteine and the closing phenylalanine or tryptophan. A D gene is named only where the DNA matches it firmly. Clone size is not always given. Where it is, it says once, few, many or a class for expanded clones.

size,J,D,V,DNA,CDR3
-,TRBJ2-1,TRBD2,TRBV6-1,TGTGCCAGCAGTGACACCGCGGGACTAACATACATTGAGCAGTTCTTC,CASSDTAGLTYIEQFF
-,TRBJ1-4,-,TRBV28,TGTGCCAGCAGTGGACCGAGGGAGGGATTGCTTTTT,CASSGPREGLLF
-,TRBJ2-5,-,TRBV12-5,TGTGCTAGTGGTCCCGGAGGTGGTCAAGAGACCCAGTACTTC,CASGPGGGQETQYF
-,TRBJ2-2,-,TRBV18,TGTGCCAGCTCACTCCACATAACAGGGACCGGGGAGCTGTTTTTT,CASSLHITGTGELFF
-,TRBJ1-5,TRBD1,TRBV5-4,TGTGCCAGCAGCTCGGACCCAGGGGGCGGACAGCCCCAGCATTTT,CASSSDPGGGQPQHF
-,TRBJ2-5,-,TRBV20-1,TGCAGTGCAATCCGGGAGACCCAGTACTTC,CSAIRETQYF
once,TRBJ2-3,TRBD2,TRBV5-1,TGCGCCAGCAGCTTACTAGCGGGAGGAGGCACAGATACGCAGTATTTT,CASSLLAGGGTDTQYF
-,TRBJ2-2,-,TRBV19,TGTGCCAGTAGTATGCAGGGGAACACCGGGGAGCTGTTTTTT,CASSMQGNTGELFF
-,TRBJ1-6,-,TRBV23-1,TGCGCCAGCAGTCAATACACACAGACTAGCTCCTATAATTCACCCCTCCACTTT,CASSQYTQTSSYNSPLHF
-,TRBJ1-3,-,TRBV1,TGCACCAGCAGCCTCCGAACCAGGGAAGACGGAAACACCATATATTTT,CTSSLRTREDGNTIYF
-,TRBJ1-4,-,TRBV6-5,TGTGCCAGCAAGGGACGCCGCGGGGCTAATGAAAAACTGTTTTTT,CASKGRRGANEKLFF
-,TRBJ2-1,-,TRBV5-1,TGCGCCAGCAGCTACCAAGTGGGTGCGGGGAGCTCCTACAATGAGCAGTTCTTC,CASSYQVGAGSSYNEQFF
-,TRBJ2-7,-,TRBV11-1,TGTGCCAGCAGCTCCCCGGGACTCCAACTCGAGCAGTACTTC,CASSSPGLQLEQYF
few,TRBJ2-1,TRBD2,TRBV29-1,TGCAGCGTTGAACCCGAGACAGCGGGACTTGAGCAGTTCTTC,CSVEPETAGLEQFF
-,TRBJ1-2,-,TRBV12-3/TRBV12-4,TGTGCCAGCAGTTTGCTCGGTAACTATGGCTACACCTTC,CASSLLGNYGYTF
-,TRBJ2-5,-,TRBV3-1/TRBV3-2,TGTGCCAGCAGCCAAGATGTCTCCGGGGGAAAGACCCAGTACTTC,CASSQDVSGGKTQYF
-,TRBJ1-4,-,TRBV7-9,TGTGCCAGCAGCCGGGAGTTGGGGGGAGTGTTTTTT,CASSRELGGVFF
-,TRBJ2-1,TRBD2,TRBV2,TGTGCCAGCAGCGTCTACGGGACTAGCGGGGTGGGGTCCTACAATGAGCAGTTCTTC,CASSVYGTSGVGSYNEQFF
-,TRBJ2-1,TRBD2,TRBV5-1,TGCGCCAGCAGTTGGCGGGGGTCTGGGGGAAAATACAATGAGCAGTTCTTC,CASSWRGSGGKYNEQFF